The 22 T cell receptor beta chains presented below share a single source sample, sequenced in a study of tumor-infiltrating lymphocytes in localized non-small cell lung cancer. Here immunoSEQ multiplex PCR was the method, and the copy in TCRdb shows in-frame clones only, minus some. The sample yields about 15,000 clones, more than 65% seen once. Sequencing was carried out using lung tumor tissue. These receptors were obtained from a human donor with non-small cell lung cancer.

The chain uses TRBV29-1 and TRBJ1-2; weak D call: TRBD1 (5 bases). The CDR3 totals 14 residues. The germline CDR1 and CDR2 sequences are SQVTM and ANQGSEA. Trimming shortened V by 5 bases and J by 3 bases, and 16 bases separated the two germline ends. For the CDR3, the DNA is TGCAGCGTTCAGTGGTGGGTGGGGGACTATGGCTACACCTTC. As protein: CSVQWWVGDYGYTF.

J is TRBJ2-5 and V is TRBV9; 7 bases map to TRBD2. The junction had 6 bases not matched to a gene; V was cut back by 0 bases and J by 4 bases. CDR3 length: 15 amino acids. Germline V gene sequence: CDR1 SGDLS, CDR2 YYNGEE. The CDR3: CASSVGTGGLETQYF. CDR3 nucleotide sequence: TGTGCCAGCAGCGTAGGAACGGGAGGTCTAGAGACCCAGTACTTC.

V gene TRBV6-6 combines with J gene TRBJ2-7; 7 nucleotides align to TRBD2. Losses at the gene ends were 6 bases for V and 1 base for J; bases not matched to a gene: 9. CDR1 and CDR2 (germline): MNHNY, SVGAGI (reference sequence). The CDR3 has 15 residues. The CDR3 coding sequence is TGTGCCAGCAGCCCACTCGCGGGGGATTCCTACGAGCAGTACTTC. The encoded protein is CASSPLAGDSYEQYF.

This chain uses TRBV2 with TRBJ2-7; 8 nucleotides agree with TRBD1. The germline gives CDR1 SNHLY, CDR2 FYNNEI. With 5 bases clipped from V and 0 bases from J, the junction kept 6 bases outside the gene matches. The CDR3 has 15 amino acids. In DNA, the CDR3 is TGTGCCAGCAGTCAGGGGGACAGGAGCTCCTACGAGCAGTACTTC. Protein: CASSQGDRSSYEQYF.

The chain links TRBV4-1 to TRBJ2-7, with TRBD2 matching over 14 bases. Germline CDR1 and CDR2: MGHRA and YSYEKL. V shed 0 bases and J 10 bases; nucleotides not matched to a gene: 5. The CDR3 length is 15 residues. The CDR3 DNA reads as TGCGCCAGCAGCCAAGAGGGACTAGCGGGAGATCATCAGTACTTC. Protein sequence: CASSQEGLAGDHQYF.

This chain connects TRBV11-2 to TRBJ2-7; D is unresolved. Trimming left V 1 base short and J 0 bases short, with 10 bases between. Germline V lookup: CDR1 SGHAT, CDR2 FQNNGV. The CDR3 length is 15 residues. CDR3 nucleotide sequence: TGTGCCAGCAGCTTAGGGCCAATGAGCTCCTACGAGCAGTACTTC. Its translation: CASSLGPMSSYEQYF.

The chain links TRBV5-4 to TRBJ2-3; 13 nucleotides line up with TRBD2. Germline V gene sequence: CDR1 SGHNT, CDR2 YYREEE (reference sequence). The ends lost 6 bases at V and 5 bases at J; junction bases unmatched: 9. The CDR3 spans 16 residues. This CDR3 is CASNPTSGRAGDTQYF. The CDR3 nucleotides are TGTGCCAGCAATCCCACTAGCGGGAGGGCAGGAGATACGCAGTATTTT.

The chain joins TRBV5-1 to TRBJ1-1; D is ambiguous. Germline CDR1 is SGHRS and CDR2 is YFSETQ. There are 13 residues in the CDR3. Trimming cost V 5 bases and J 4 bases, with 12 bases left between them. CDR3 in amino acids: CASRQFLGTEAFF. CDR3 nucleotide sequence: TGCGCCAGCAGGCAGTTTCTAGGCACTGAAGCTTTCTTT. Full variable domain (outside the CDR3, taken from reference TRBV5-1 and TRBJ1-1): KAGVTQTPRYLIKTRGQQVTLSCSPISGHRSVSWYQQTPGQGLQFLFEYFSETQRNKGNFPGRFSGRQFSNSRSEMNVSTLELGDSALYLCASRQFLGTEAFFGQGTRLTVV.

The chain has TRBV4-1 and TRBJ1-6; 7 nucleotides line up with TRBD1. Germline CDR1 reads MGHRA; CDR2 reads YSYEKL. Trimming cost V 1 base and J 6 bases; bases outside gene matches: 6. This CDR3 is 16 amino acids long. In DNA form, the CDR3 reads TGCGCCAGCAGCCAAGGAGGGGGCATTGGTAATTCACCCCTCCACTTT. Encoded protein: CASSQGGGIGNSPLHF.

This clone was picked up a small number of times. This chain uses TRBV6-6 with TRBJ1-1; D is ambiguous. The CDR3 extends over 12 amino acids. From germline, CDR1 is MNHNY and CDR2 SVGAGI (reference sequence). Trimming cost V 4 bases and J 4 bases, with 7 bases left between them. The CDR3 reads CASSLAGTEAFF. Written as DNA, the CDR3 is TGTGCCAGCAGTTTGGCCGGCACTGAAGCTTTCTTT.

DNA of the CDR3: TGTGCCAGCAGTCGTCAGGGGGCTGGTTCAGATGGATATAGCAATCAGCCCCAGCATTTT. As protein: CASSRQGAGSDGYSNQPQHF. The V and J genes are TRBV28 and TRBJ1-5, with 8 bases matching TRBD1. The CDR3 contains 20 residues. V was clipped by 5 bases and J by 0 bases; unmatched bases: 18. Per germline, CDR1 MDHEN and CDR2 SYDVKM.

The rearrangement uses TRBV27 and TRBJ1-1, with 10 bases matching TRBD1. CDR1 and CDR2 from the germline V gene are MNHEY and SMNVEV (reference sequence). V gave up 2 bases and J gave up 1 base; unmatched junction bases: 1. This CDR3 comprises 15 residues. The CDR3 coding sequence is TGTGCCAGCAGTTTAGACAGGGGGCCGAACACTGAAGCTTTCTTT. Its protein product is CASSLDRGPNTEAFF.

This clone is classed as medium-sized. The chain is built from TRBV27 and TRBJ1-5, with 8 bases that match TRBD1. The CDR3 sequence is 15 residues long. Germline V CDR1 and CDR2: MNHEY, SMNVEV (reference sequence). Losses at the gene ends were 4 bases for V and 5 bases for J; bases not matched to a gene: 7. The CDR3 sequence: CASSWRGTGYQPQHF. For the CDR3, the DNA is TGTGCCAGCAGTTGGAGGGGGACAGGTTATCAGCCCCAGCATTTT.

This chain joins TRBV11-3 and TRBJ2-1; TRBD2 matches 8 bases. Germline CDR1 SGHNT, CDR2 YENEEA. J was trimmed by 4 bases and V by 1 base; bases with no gene match: 9. The CDR3 has 17 amino acids. CDR3 region: CASSLVQAGVAYNEQFF. As DNA, the CDR3 is TGTGCCAGCAGCTTAGTTCAAGCGGGAGTTGCGTACAATGAGCAGTTCTTC.

V and J are TRBV5-1 and TRBJ1-4; no clear D gene. V lost 0 bases, J lost 5 bases, and 5 bases lay in between. This CDR3 has 13 amino acids. The germline V gene has CDR1 SGHRS and CDR2 YFSETQ. CDR3 protein: CASSLDINEKLFF. For the CDR3, the DNA is TGCGCCAGCAGCTTGGACATAAATGAAAAACTGTTTTTT.

This clone ranks as medium-sized. In DNA, the CDR3 is TGTGCCAGTACCGACACGAACTATGGCTACACCTTC. Amino acids: CASTDTNYGYTF. This chain joins TRBV11-3 and TRBJ1-2; D is uncertain. Trimming removed 9 bases from V and 2 bases from J, with 10 bases in between. Germline CDR1 reads SGHNT; CDR2 reads YENEEA. The CDR3 has 12 residues. Using reference TRBV11-3 and TRBJ1-2 for the parts outside the CDR3, the full variable domain is EAGVVQSPRYKIIEKKQPVAFWCNPISGHNTLYWYLQNLGQGPELLIRYENEEAVDDSQLPKDRFSAERLKGVDSTLKIQPAELGDSAVYLCASTDTNYGYTFGSGTRLTVV.

This rearrangement joins TRBV7-3 to TRBJ2-1, with 7 bases fitting TRBD1. The ends lost 5 bases at V and 1 base at J; junction bases unmatched: 8. The germline V gene has CDR1 SGHTA and CDR2 FQGTGA. The CDR3 length is 16 residues. The CDR3 coding sequence is TGTGCCAGCAGCGTAGATCCAGGGGGTTCCTACAATGAGCAGTTCTTC. Residues: CASSVDPGGSYNEQFF.

The rearrangement uses TRBV5-6 and TRBJ2-2; 7 bases map to TRBD2. Germline CDR1 is SGHDT and CDR2 is YYEEEE. The junction had 4 bases not matched to a gene; V was cut back by 0 bases and J by 5 bases. The CDR3 has 15 residues. The CDR3 loop reads CASSLDLRETGELFF. The DNA for the CDR3 is TGTGCCAGCAGCTTGGATTTGCGGGAGACCGGGGAGCTGTTTTTT.

The chain has TRBV18 and TRBJ2-7, with a possible D match to TRBD2 (6 bases). Germline CDR1 KGHSH, CDR2 LQKENI. The CDR3 runs to 15 residues. V shed 6 bases and J shed 1 base, with 16 bases lying between them. CDR3 in DNA: TGTGCCAGCTCCGATCTTCCGGGAGAATCCTACGAGCAGTACTTC. Its protein product is CASSDLPGESYEQYF.

The CDR3 region has the DNA TGTGCCAGCAGTTTACTAGCGGCTTACAATGAGCAGTTCTTC. As protein: CASSLLAAYNEQFF. The V and J genes are TRBV6-5 and TRBJ2-1, with 8 nucleotides matching TRBD2. CDR1 and CDR2 from the germline V gene are MNHEY and SVGAGI. V lost 4 bases, J lost 4 bases, and 3 bases stayed unmatched. This CDR3 is built from 14 residues.

V usage is TRBV18 and J usage is TRBJ2-3; perhaps TRBD1 as D (6 bases). Trimming removed 1 base at V and 6 bases at J, with 8 bases between. CDR3 size: 13 residues. CDR1 and CDR2 from the germline V gene are KGHSH and LQKENI. The CDR3: CASSPLRGDTQYF. The CDR3 DNA is TGTGCCAGCTCACCACTCAGGGGTGATACGCAGTATTTT. The entire variable domain, with the rest obtained from reference TRBV18 and TRBJ2-3, is as follows: NAGVMQNPRHLVRRRGQEARLRCSPMKGHSHVYWYRQLPEEGLKFMVYLQKENIIDESGMPKERFSAEFPKEGPSILRIQQVVRGDSAAYFCASSPLRGDTQYFGPGTRLTVL.

By share of the sample, this clone is medium-sized. The J gene is TRBJ2-2, the V gene TRBV19; D gene ambiguous. The V end lost 5 bases, the J end lost 5 bases, and 9 bases lay between the germline ends. CDR3 length: 13 amino acids. In germline, CDR1 is LNHDA, CDR2 SQIVND (reference sequence). The CDR3 sequence is CASSLQLTGELFF. The CDR3 region has the DNA TGTGCCAGTAGTTTGCAGCTGACCGGGGAGCTGTTTTTT.